Below, 21 T cell receptor beta chains from the same sample are listed, as sequenced in a study of monozygotic twins with cystic fibrosis. TCRdb keeps only in-frame clones here, not all; method: immunoSEQ multiplex PCR. This sample yields about 8,000 clones, of which approximately 93% are seen a single time; approximately 0.55% belongs to the top ten. The sequencing input was blood. All receptors come from a boy aged 2-15 years with cystic fibrosis.

This rearrangement joins TRBV18 to TRBJ2-2; TRBD2 agrees at 11 bases. V lost 1 base, J lost 1 base, and 5 bases stayed unmatched. From germline, CDR1 is KGHSH and CDR2 LQKENI. The CDR3 extends over 18 amino acids. CDR3 amino acids: CASSPLIGLAGNTGELFF. For the CDR3, the DNA is TGTGCCAGCTCACCACTAATCGGACTAGCGGGGAACACCGGGGAGCTGTTTTTT. Variable domain in full (rest from reference TRBV18 and TRBJ2-2): NAGVMQNPRHLVRRRGQEARLRCSPMKGHSHVYWYRQLPEEGLKFMVYLQKENIIDESGMPKERFSAEFPKEGPSILRIQQVVRGDSAAYFCASSPLIGLAGNTGELFFGEGSRLTVL.

This sequence joins TRBV19 and TRBJ2-7; TRBD2 matches 9 bases. Germline V gene lookup returns CDR1 LNHDA and CDR2 SQIVND (reference sequence). The CDR3 extends over 15 amino acids. V lost 5 bases, J lost 5 bases, and 10 bases stayed unmatched. DNA of the CDR3: TGTGCCAGTAGTCCGGCGGGGGGGCCGATGAACGAGCAGTACTTC. Translated, it gives CASSPAGGPMNEQYF. The complete variable domain, with remaining parts taken from reference TRBV19 and TRBJ2-7, reads DGGITQSPKYLFRKEGQNVTLSCEQNLNHDAMYWYRQDPGQGLRLIYYSQIVNDFQKGDIAEGYSVSREKKESFPLTVTSAQKNPTAFYLCASSPAGGPMNEQYFGPGTRLTVT.

This chain links TRBV7-3 with TRBJ2-5; 9 nucleotides line up with TRBD2. With V trimmed by 2 bases and J by 5 bases, 6 bases remained unmatched. Germline values: CDR1 SGHTA, CDR2 FQGTGA. This CDR3 is 15 amino acids long. The CDR3 here is CASSLVGTSRETQYF. The CDR3, as DNA: TGTGCCAGCAGCTTAGTCGGGACTAGCAGGGAGACCCAGTACTTC. Variable domain in full (rest from reference TRBV7-3 and TRBJ2-5): GAGVSQTPSNKVTEKGKYVELRCDPISGHTALYWYRQSLGQGPEFLIYFQGTGAADDSGLPNDRFFAVRPEGSVSTLKIQRTERGDSAVYLCASSLVGTSRETQYFGPGTRLLVL.

This chain links TRBV18 with TRBJ2-3; 12 bases map to TRBD2. CDR1 is KGHSH, CDR2 LQKENI, per germline. This CDR3 spans 18 amino acids. V was pared by 5 bases and J by 3 bases, with 12 bases of the junction left unmatched. CDR3 residues: CASSSRTSGERRTDTQYF. In nucleotides, the CDR3 is TGTGCCAGCTCATCCCGGACTAGCGGGGAACGTCGGACAGATACGCAGTATTTT.

This clone showed up just once. The chain combines TRBV6-4 with TRBJ2-3; TRBD1 aligns across 11 bases. CDR3 length equals 17 residues. Germline assignment: CDR1 MRHNA and CDR2 SNTAGT. V shed 0 bases and J 3 bases; nucleotides not matched to a gene: 5. CDR3 sequence reads: CASSDSGTGGSTDTQYF. The CDR3, as DNA: TGTGCCAGCAGTGACTCTGGGACAGGGGGAAGTACAGATACGCAGTATTTT.

This chain links TRBV9 with TRBJ2-2; the D call may be TRBD1 or TRBD2 (6 bases each). Germline CDR1 is SGDLS and CDR2 is YYNGEE. Trimming left V 1 base short and J 2 bases short, with 15 bases between. This CDR3 region has 17 residues. The CDR3 bases are TGTGCCAGCAGCGTAATAACAGGGACTTTAAACACCGGGGAGCTGTTTTTT. Its translation is CASSVITGTLNTGELFF.

The V and J genes are TRBV4-3 and TRBJ1-2; D gene uncertain. The CDR3 runs 15 residues. Trimming left V 2 bases short and J 2 bases short, with 12 bases between. Germline lookup yields CDR1 LGHNA and CDR2 YSLEER. The CDR3 spells CASSQSRVGNYGYTF. CDR3 in DNA: TGCGCCAGCAGCCAATCCCGGGTAGGGAACTATGGCTACACCTTC.

The V gene is TRBV7-2, the J gene TRBJ2-7, with a possible D match to TRBD1 (6 bases). Trimming shortened V by 3 bases and J by 3 bases, and 12 bases separated the two germline ends. Germline CDR1 is SGHTA and CDR2 is FQGNSA. The CDR3 totals 14 residues. This CDR3 is CASSFGTGHYEQYF. CDR3 nucleotides: TGTGCCAGCAGCTTTGGCACAGGGCACTACGAGCAGTACTTC.

The rearrangement uses TRBV5-1 and TRBJ2-2; TRBD1 agrees at 7 bases. The CDR3 is 16 amino acids. J gave up 5 bases and V 4 bases, and 11 bases lay outside the gene matches. Germline CDR1 and CDR2: SGHRS and YFSETQ. The CDR3 region has the DNA TGCGCCAGCAGCATGAGGGTGCAGGGGGATACCGGGGAGCTGTTTTTT. Protein: CASSMRVQGDTGELFF.

The chain combines TRBV5-5 with TRBJ1-1, with 9 positions matching TRBD1. The CDR3 is 16 residues long. Looked up from germline, CDR1 is SGHKS and CDR2 is YYEKEE (reference sequence). V shed 3 bases and J 3 bases; nucleotides not matched to a gene: 9. Here the CDR3 reads CASSSTGDRGDTEAFF. The CDR3 DNA reads TGTGCCAGCAGCTCAACCGGTGACAGGGGGGACACTGAAGCTTTCTTT.

In its sample, this clone was seen once. The V gene is TRBV25-1, the J gene TRBJ2-5; D is ambiguous. Germline lookup yields CDR1 MGHDK and CDR2 SYGVNS. CDR3 length equals 13 residues. Trimming left V 2 bases short and J 2 bases short, with 6 bases between. CDR3 in amino acids: CASSEQAQETQYF. DNA of the CDR3: TGTGCCAGCAGTGAACAGGCACAAGAGACCCAGTACTTC. Using reference TRBV25-1 and TRBJ2-5 for the parts outside the CDR3, the full variable domain is EADIYQTPRYLVIGTGKKITLECSQTMGHDKMYWYQQDPGMELHLIHYSYGVNSTEKGDLSSESTVSRIRTEHFPLTLESARPSHTSQYLCASSEQAQETQYFGPGTRLLVL.

The chain uses TRBV19 and TRBJ2-3, with a weak D call TRBD2 (6 bases). Deletions cut 4 bases from V and 4 bases from J, with 9 bases between. The CDR3 covers 13 residues. In germline, CDR1 is LNHDA, CDR2 SQIVND (reference sequence). The CDR3 DNA sequence: TGTGCCAGTAGTACGGGACTCCCAGATACGCAGTATTTT. The encoded protein is CASSTGLPDTQYF.

The chain combines TRBV25-1 with TRBJ1-2; 8 bases line up with TRBD1. Trimming removed 3 bases from V and 4 bases from J; junction bases left unmatched: 13. The V gene's germline CDR1 is MGHDK and CDR2 SYGVNS. The CDR3 totals 17 residues. CDR3 region: CASSDPRTGPAPYGYTF. The CDR3 DNA follows: TGTGCCAGCAGTGACCCGCGGACAGGGCCGGCACCCTATGGCTACACCTTC.

Here the CDR3 DNA reads TGTGCCAGCAGCGAGCGGCCGGGACTAGCGGAGACCTACGAGCAGTACTTC. Its translation is CASSERPGLAETYEQYF. The V call is TRBV7-9, the J call TRBJ2-7, with 11 positions matching TRBD2. In germline, CDR1 is SEHNR, CDR2 FQNEAQ (reference sequence). This CDR3 has 17 amino acids. V lost 5 bases to trimming and J lost 2 bases; unmatched junction nucleotides: 11. The complete variable domain, with remaining parts taken from reference TRBV7-9 and TRBJ2-7, reads DTGVSQNPRHKITKRGQNVTFRCDPISEHNRLYWYRQTLGQGPEFLTYFQNEAQLEKSRLLSDRFSAERPKGSFSTLEIQRTEQGDSAMYLCASSERPGLAETYEQYFGPGTRLTVT.

The V call is TRBV5-1, the J call TRBJ2-5, with 8 bases that match TRBD1. Matching the DNA end better, TRBJ2-7 makes the J call doubtful. Germline V gives CDR1 SGHRS, CDR2 YFSETQ. The CDR3 sequence is 15 residues long. CDR3 amino acids: CASSSVQGASYEQYF. As DNA, the CDR3 is TGCGCCAGCAGTTCTGTCCAGGGGGCATCTTACGAGCAGTACTTC.

This clone was seen only once. This chain connects TRBV19 to TRBJ1-1; 7 nucleotides align to TRBD1. The CDR3 has 16 residues. V dropped 3 bases and J dropped 0; count of bases not matched to a gene: 7. Germline-derived CDR1 and CDR2 are LNHDA and SQIVND (reference sequence). The chain's CDR3 is CASSMKSGTVNTEAFF. The CDR3 bases are TGTGCCAGTAGTATGAAGTCCGGGACAGTGAACACTGAAGCTTTCTTT.

Here the CDR3 DNA reads TGTGCCAGCAGCCCCAGGGGAGCGGATACGCAGTATTTT. As protein: CASSPRGADTQYF. The chain links TRBV9 to TRBJ2-3; perhaps TRBD1 as D (6 bases). This CDR3 contains 13 residues. The germline V gene has CDR1 SGDLS and CDR2 YYNGEE. Between the trimmed V and J ends, which lost 4 bases and 6 bases, there was a span of 12 bases. Full variable domain (remainder filled in from reference TRBV9 and TRBJ2-3): DSGVTQTPKHLITATGQRVTLRCSPRSGDLSVYWYQQSLDQGLQFLIQYYNGEERAKGNILERFSAQQFPDLHSELNLSSLELGDSALYFCASSPRGADTQYFGPGTRLTVL.

The genes are TRBV7-6 and TRBJ2-7, with D possibly being TRBD1 (5 bases). V shed 3 bases and J shed 3 bases, with 18 bases lying between them. Germline values: CDR1 SGHVS, CDR2 FNYEAQ. The CDR3 is 16 residues long. CDR3 protein: CASSLGRNGADYEQYF. The CDR3, as DNA: TGTGCCAGCAGCTTGGGCCGTAATGGGGCAGACTACGAGCAGTACTTC.

The genes are TRBV1 and TRBJ2-6; TRBD1 is the table's D call, not checked against the DNA. TRBV1 is a pseudogene segment. This CDR3 is built from 21 residues. The CDR3, as DNA: TGCACCAGCAGCCAAGATTGTCGTTACAGGACAGGGGAAGGTGGGGCCAACGTCCTGACTTTC. Its translation is CTSSQDCRYRTGEGGANVLTF.

This clone was seen a single time. V gene TRBV25-1 combines with J gene TRBJ2-7; 9 positions match TRBD2. Per germline, CDR1 MGHDK and CDR2 SYGVNS. V dropped 10 bases and J dropped 7; count of bases not matched to a gene: 11. The CDR3 covers 13 residues. The CDR3 reads CATPRGGRREQYF. The CDR3 DNA sequence: TGTGCCACCCCGCGGGGGGGCCGAAGGGAGCAGTACTTC.

This clone was detected only once. The rearrangement joins TRBV7-9 to TRBJ1-4; no clear D. This CDR3 contains 14 residues. Germline-derived CDR1 and CDR2 are SEHNR and FQNEAQ (reference sequence). Trimming left V 1 base short and J 6 bases short, with 9 bases between. Here the CDR3 reads CASSLVIADEKLFF. The CDR3 region has the DNA TGTGCCAGCAGCTTAGTAATCGCAGATGAAAAACTGTTTTTT. Using reference TRBV7-9 and TRBJ1-4 for the parts outside the CDR3, the full variable domain is DTGVSQNPRHKITKRGQNVTFRCDPISEHNRLYWYRQTLGQGPEFLTYFQNEAQLEKSRLLSDRFSAERPKGSFSTLEIQRTEQGDSAMYLCASSLVIADEKLFFGSGTQLSVL.